This TCR beta chain appears in the sequencing data of a study of siplizumab effects on memory and regulatory T cells. Repertoires were generated with immunoSEQ multiplex PCR, while TCRdb's copy carries only in-frame clones and drops some. Altogether 40,000 to 45,000 clones are present, approximately 88% being singletons, with the ten largest covering around 0.25%. The germline CDR1 and CDR2 sequences are MNHEY and SVGAGI. This CDR3 contains 15 residues. V was pared by 0 bases and J by 8 bases, with 6 bases of the junction left unmatched. Sequences were obtained from naive CD4+ T cells sorted from blood. The receptor was derived from a human donor in good health. The J gene is TRBJ1-4, the V gene TRBV6-5; 7 bases fit TRBD1. CDR3 sequence (DNA): TGTGCCAGCAGTTACTCAGGGGGCGCGGCCGAAAAACTGTTTTTT. It translates to CASSYSGGAAEKLFF.